What follows are 19 T cell receptor beta chains derived from one specimen sequenced in a study of blood T cells in healthy people across ages (dated by TCRdb to the mid-2010s). The library came from 5' RACE. Sequencing was carried out with an Illumina HiSeq 2500. A second PCR of roughly 7 to 11 cycles was performed with a sample-barcoded 5' primer and a J-beta primer mix. The public reads were reanalyzed by TCRdb: fastp trimming at Q25, MiXCR alignment, in-frame beta chains only. Records with the same CDR3 protein are collapsed into one entry carrying the most frequent genes and DNA. The sample data list around 650,000 distinct CDR3 sequences, and 32% of these were observed just once. The ten largest account for just over 15% of the sample. The material sequenced was blood. Receptors originate from an elderly woman in good health. Donor details come from another sample of the same person, matched by shared clones.

This clonotype was seen at least ten times. This sequence joins TRBV5-1 and TRBJ2-1; TRBD2 aligns across 10 bases. The V segment lost 4 bases and the J segment 8 bases; nucleotides outside the gene matches: 6. Germline V gene lookup returns CDR1 SGHRS and CDR2 YFSETQ. The CDR3 spans 14 residues. CDR3 protein: CASSKRGGIDEQFF. The CDR3 nucleotides read TGCGCCAGCAGCAAGCGGGGGGGTATAGATGAGCAGTTCTTC.

The CDR3 sequence: CASRGQGLPMNYTF. DNA of the CDR3: TGTGCCAGCAGAGGACAGGGGCTTCCTATGAACTACACCTTC. V usage is TRBV6-5 and J usage is TRBJ1-2, with TRBD1 matching 9 bases. With V trimmed by 6 bases and J by 10 bases, 12 bases remained unmatched. This CDR3 region has 14 residues. Germline loops: CDR1 MNHEY, CDR2 SVGAGI.

CDR3 coding DNA: TGCGCCAGCAGCTTGGGGGACGCGAACACTGAAGCTTTCTTT. Translation gives CASSLGDANTEAFF. V is TRBV5-1 and J is TRBJ1-1; weak D call: TRBD1 (5 bases). The CDR3 has 14 amino acids. Germline V gene sequence: CDR1 SGHRS, CDR2 YFSETQ. V shed 0 bases and J shed 1 base, with 7 bases lying between them.

This clonotype was observed a few times. V usage is TRBV20-1 and J usage is TRBJ1-5, with D maybe TRBD1 (6 bases). The V end was cut by 0 bases, the J end by 3 bases, with 12 bases between. This CDR3 has 15 residues. CDR1 and CDR2 (germline): DFQATT, SNEGSKA (reference sequence). The CDR3 DNA reads as TGCAGTGCTAGAGATACACAGGGCGTCAATCAGCCCCAGCATTTT. Its translation is CSARDTQGVNQPQHF.

The chain employs TRBV20-1 and TRBJ2-1; TRBD2 aligns across 7 bases. V lost 4 bases and J lost 10; bases outside the gene matches: 4. This CDR3 is built from 11 residues. Germline CDR1 and CDR2: DFQATT and SNEGSKA (reference sequence). As DNA, the CDR3 is TGCAGTGCTACTCCAGCGGGGGAGCAGTTCTTC. Protein product: CSATPAGEQFF.

The chain couples TRBV7-3 to TRBJ2-5; TRBD2 agrees at 15 bases. CDR1 is SGHTA and CDR2 is FQGTGA in the germline V gene. Trimming removed 5 bases from V and 11 bases from J; junction bases left unmatched: 15. This CDR3 region has 17 residues. The CDR3, as DNA: TGTGCCAGCAGCCGCAAAGGGACTAGCGGGGGGTACAAAGAGCAGTACTTC. Amino acids: CASSRKGTSGGYKEQYF.

This chain uses TRBV20-1 with TRBJ2-1, with 11 positions matching TRBD2. Germline assignment: CDR1 DFQATT and CDR2 SNEGSKA (reference sequence). CDR3 length: 16 residues. With V trimmed by 5 bases and J by 0 bases, 6 bases remained unmatched. Written as DNA, the CDR3 is TGCAGTGCTGTTACTAGCGGGAGTAGCTCCTACAATGAGCAGTTCTTC. Residues: CSAVTSGSSSYNEQFF.

V usage is TRBV7-3 and J usage is TRBJ1-1; possible D gene TRBD1, 5 bases. The V gene's germline CDR1 is SGHTA and CDR2 FQGTGA. The CDR3 extends over 17 amino acids. Trimming stripped 5 bases from V and 0 bases from J, with 19 bases between. The CDR3 coding sequence is TGTGCCAGCAGCGAATCCGGGACGGACTACATGAACACTGAAGCTTTCTTT. Amino acid sequence: CASSESGTDYMNTEAFF.

In its sample, this clonotype was seen many times. The chain couples TRBV28 to TRBJ2-1, with D perhaps assigned TRBD1 or TRBD2 (5 bases each). Trimming took 10 bases from V and 3 from J, leaving 16 bases between them. This CDR3 is built from 14 residues. CDR1 is MDHEN and CDR2 is SYDVKM in the germline V gene. The CDR3 here is CAICEGYDYNEQFF. CDR3 bases: TGTGCCATTTGTGAGGGGTATGACTACAATGAGCAGTTCTTC.

This clonotype was recorded many times. The rearrangement links TRBV7-2 to TRBJ1-1, with a possible D match to TRBD1 (6 bases). V was clipped by 5 bases and J by 5 bases, with 15 bases between them. The CDR3 contains 14 residues. Germline V CDR1 and CDR2: SGHTA, FQGNSA. CDR3 DNA sequence: TGTGCCAGCAGCGTCAGGGGAGGGGGGACTGAAGCTTTCTTT. This encodes CASSVRGGGTEAFF.

This clonotype was recorded many times. The chain is built from TRBV19 and TRBJ2-7, with no clear D. The CDR3 runs 13 residues. V dropped 5 bases and J dropped 4 bases, with 12 bases sitting between them. Germline V gene lookup returns CDR1 LNHDA and CDR2 SQIVND (reference sequence). The DNA for the CDR3 is TGTGCCAGTAGTCCTCAATTGGATTACGAGCAGTACTTC. Translating it yields CASSPQLDYEQYF.

This clonotype has a count of ten or more. The rearrangement links TRBV7-2 to TRBJ2-3, with 9 bases that match TRBD2. Per germline, CDR1 SGHTA and CDR2 FQGNSA. There are 15 residues in the CDR3. With 10 bases clipped from V and 1 base from J, the junction kept 9 bases outside the gene matches. The CDR3 DNA is TGTGCCATCAAACAGGCGGGGGGGCGCACAGATACGCAGTATTTT. Translating gives CAIKQAGGRTDTQYF.

The genes are TRBV7-3 and TRBJ2-2; no reliable D call. Deletions cut 6 bases from V and 5 bases from J, with 13 bases between. The CDR3 is made up of 14 amino acids. Germline CDR1 is SGHTA and CDR2 is FQGTGA. As DNA, the CDR3 is TGTGCCAGCAGACGACGGGCTAGGACCGGGGAGCTGTTTTTT. It yields the protein CASRRRARTGELFF.

The sample holds a few counts of this clonotype. V is TRBV3-1 and J is TRBJ1-5; TRBD1 agrees at 7 bases. This CDR3 comprises 15 residues. Germline V gives CDR1 LGHDT, CDR2 YNNKEL (reference sequence). After removal of 1 base from V and 6 bases from J, the junction contained 6 bases not matched to a gene. The CDR3 protein is CASSQGRTGVQPQHF. Written as DNA, the CDR3 is TGTGCCAGCAGCCAAGGGCGCACAGGGGTTCAGCCCCAGCATTTT.

This clonotype was counted ten times or more. V is TRBV15 and J is TRBJ2-4, with D perhaps assigned TRBD1 or TRBD2 (6 bases each). This CDR3 is built from 15 residues. The germline V and J ends were trimmed by 5 bases and 0 bases, with 11 bases remaining between them. From germline, CDR1 is LNHNV and CDR2 YYDKDF (reference sequence). DNA of the CDR3: TGTGCCACCAGCGAACAGGGACTAGCCAAAAACATTCAGTACTTC. This gives the protein CATSEQGLAKNIQYF. The variable domain in full, completed from reference TRBV15 and TRBJ2-4, reads DAMVIQNPRYQVTQFGKPVTLSCSQTLNHNVMYWYQQKSSQAPKLLFHYYDKDFNNEADTPDNFQSRRPNTSFCFLDIRSPGLGDTAMYLCATSEQGLAKNIQYFGAGTRLSVL.

The rearrangement joins TRBV12-3 or TRBV12-4 to TRBJ1-6; maybe TRBD1 (5 bases). This CDR3 spans 14 amino acids. The V and J ends lost 6 bases and 7 bases respectively, with 13 bases between them. CDR3 sequence (DNA): TGTGCCAGCAGCCTGACAGACAAAAATTCACCCCTCCACTTT. It yields the protein CASSLTDKNSPLHF.

This clonotype was observed at least ten times. V usage is TRBV19 and J usage is TRBJ2-7, with D maybe TRBD1 (6 bases). The CDR3 loop spans 15 amino acids. Trimming shortened V by 0 bases and J by 3 bases, and 12 bases separated the two germline ends. Germline-derived CDR1 and CDR2 are LNHDA and SQIVND (reference sequence). The CDR3 sequence is CASSIDDRTNYEQYF. For the CDR3, the DNA is TGTGCCAGTAGTATAGACGACAGGACAAACTACGAGCAGTACTTC.

This chain connects TRBV14 to TRBJ2-1, with a weak D call TRBD2 (6 bases). The germline gives CDR1 SGHDN, CDR2 FVKESK. Deletions cut 2 bases from V and 4 bases from J, with 24 bases between. The CDR3 covers 19 residues. The CDR3 reads CASSQTAGPAGQRYNEQFF. The CDR3 DNA is TGTGCCAGCAGCCAAACAGCGGGTCCAGCCGGCCAGCGTTACAATGAGCAGTTCTTC.

This clonotype appeared many times. The V call is TRBV13, the J call TRBJ2-7; D might be TRBD2 (5 bases). Germline lookup yields CDR1 PRHDT and CDR2 FYEKMQ (reference sequence). The CDR3 covers 15 residues. Deletions cut 0 bases from V and 7 bases from J, with 16 bases between. Written as DNA, the CDR3 is TGTGCCAGCAGCTTAGGTGTACCGAGGGTGGGGGAGCAGTACTTC. It specifies CASSLGVPRVGEQYF.